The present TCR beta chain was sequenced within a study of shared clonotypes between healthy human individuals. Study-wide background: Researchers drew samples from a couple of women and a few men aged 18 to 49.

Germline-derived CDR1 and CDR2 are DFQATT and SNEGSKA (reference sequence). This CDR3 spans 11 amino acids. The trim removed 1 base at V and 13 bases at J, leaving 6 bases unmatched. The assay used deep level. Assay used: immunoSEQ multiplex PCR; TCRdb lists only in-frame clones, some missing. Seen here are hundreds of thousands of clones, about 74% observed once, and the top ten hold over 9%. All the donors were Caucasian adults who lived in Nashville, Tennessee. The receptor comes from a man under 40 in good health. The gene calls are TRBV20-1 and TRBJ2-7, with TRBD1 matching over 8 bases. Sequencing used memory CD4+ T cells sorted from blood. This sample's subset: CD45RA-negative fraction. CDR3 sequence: CSARVSDREYF. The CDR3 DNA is TGCAGTGCTAGAGTTTCGGACAGGGAATACTTC.